Following are 22 T cell receptor beta chains from one sample sequenced in a study of T cells in Graves' hyperthyroidism and ophthalmopathy. RNA transcripts yielded amplified TCR beta CDR3 regions. TCR CDR3 regions were first amplified by RT-PCR with HTBI primers. In TCRdb, the multiplex PCR reads were re-called with MiXCR into one record per CDR3 protein. The sample comprises 690,000 or so distinct CDR3 sequences, 18% of which are singletons, and approximately 15% rests with the top ten. The sequenced material came from blood. The receptors here all came from a woman between 50 and 59 years old with Graves' hyperthyroidism that later progressed to Graves' ophthalmopathy.

The rearrangement links TRBV19 to TRBJ2-3, with D possibly matching TRBD1 (6 bases). This CDR3 region has 14 residues. Germline V gene sequence: CDR1 LNHDA, CDR2 SQIVND (reference sequence). V lost 5 bases, J lost 4 bases, and 13 bases lay in between. The CDR3 nucleotides are TGTGCCAGTAGTTCGCAGGGGATTGCAGATACGCAGTATTTT. Translated, it gives CASSSQGIADTQYF.

This clonotype appeared many times. The V and J genes are TRBV2 and TRBJ1-2; the D gene is possibly TRBD1 (5 bases). Germline V gene lookup returns CDR1 SNHLY and CDR2 FYNNEI. This CDR3 spans 15 amino acids. Trimming stripped 7 bases from V and 7 bases from J, with 22 bases between. CDR3 region: CASNIQGINISGYTF. CDR3 in DNA: TGTGCCAGCAATATTCAGGGAATCAACATTAGTGGCTACACCTTC.

The chain has TRBV20-1 and TRBJ1-6, with D maybe TRBD1 (5 bases). V lost 7 bases to trimming and J lost 7 bases, with 23 bases between them. Per the germline V gene, CDR1 is DFQATT and CDR2 is SNEGSKA (reference sequence). This CDR3 region has 16 residues. The DNA for the CDR3 is TGCAGTGGATCCTCGCAGGGCCGGGGGAGGAATTCACCCCTCCACTTT. Residues: CSGSSQGRGRNSPLHF.

This clonotype was seen a handful of times. The chain uses TRBV7-9 and TRBJ1-1; no reliable D call. The germline V gene encodes CDR1 SEHNR and CDR2 FQNEAQ (reference sequence). This CDR3 has 17 amino acids. V was cut by 5 bases and J by 2 bases, with 21 bases left in between. The CDR3 spells CASSLSPGDGSNTEAFF. The CDR3 DNA sequence: TGTGCCAGCAGCCTTAGTCCCGGGGATGGTTCTAACACTGAAGCTTTCTTT.

This clonotype has more than one count but fewer than ten. This chain uses TRBV20-1 with TRBJ1-5, with 8 positions matching TRBD1. This CDR3 is built from 12 residues. Germline V gene lookup returns CDR1 DFQATT and CDR2 SNEGSKA (reference sequence). Germline trimming cut 3 bases from V and 7 bases from J; bases unmatched to any gene: 2. Written as DNA, the CDR3 is TGCAGTGCTAGGACAGGGGACCAGCCCCAGCATTTT. The encoded protein is CSARTGDQPQHF.

This clonotype was counted ten times or more. At one end, the junction sequence differs from germline, possibly due to a read error. The chain recombines TRBV20-1 with TRBJ1-5, with D maybe TRBD1 (5 bases). Per the germline V gene, CDR1 is DFQATT and CDR2 is SNEGSKA (reference sequence). This CDR3 contains 14 residues. The CDR3 loop is CSARGASVNQPQHF. DNA of the CDR3: TGCAGTGCAAGAGGGGCGAGTGTCAATCAGCCCCAGCATTTT.

Regarding this clonotype: A much larger clone lies a single base off, so this may be a read error. V is TRBV11-2 and J is TRBJ2-7; possible D gene TRBD1, 6 bases. Matching the DNA end better, TRBJ2-1 makes the J call doubtful. Germline V gene lookup returns CDR1 SGHAT and CDR2 FQNNGV. The CDR3 contains 15 residues. CDR3 amino acids: CASRRIGGDSYEQFF. As DNA, the CDR3 is TGTGCCAGCAGGCGGATAGGGGGAGACTCCTACGAGCAGTTCTTC.

This clonotype came up many times. The rearrangement uses TRBV12-3 or TRBV12-4 and TRBJ1-5; no clear D gene. V shed 7 bases and J shed 1 base, with 14 bases lying between them. This CDR3 is built from 15 residues. The CDR3: CASNIRGGSNQPQHF. CDR3 DNA sequence: TGTGCCAGCAACATACGGGGAGGAAGCAATCAGCCCCAGCATTTT.

This clonotype was found a few times. The gene calls are TRBV30 and TRBJ2-5; weak D call: TRBD1 (5 bases). Trimming stripped 6 bases from V and 2 bases from J, with 10 bases between. The CDR3 contains 12 residues. Looked up from germline, CDR1 is GTSNPN and CDR2 is SVGIG (reference sequence). For the CDR3, the DNA is TGTGCCTGCTGGACATTTCAAGAGACCCAGTACTTC. This sequence encodes CACWTFQETQYF.

The chain has TRBV5-5 and TRBJ2-2; a possible D gene is TRBD1 (6 bases). Trimming stripped 5 bases from V and 3 bases from J, with 23 bases between. The CDR3 is made up of 18 amino acids. CDR1 and CDR2 from the germline V gene are SGHKS and YYEKEE (reference sequence). Here the CDR3 DNA reads TGTGCCAGCAGGGCTGGATGGGACACCACCACGTACACCGGGGAGCTGTTTTTT. Translating it yields CASRAGWDTTTYTGELFF.

This clonotype was seen a few times. V and J are TRBV20-1 and TRBJ2-7, with unresolved D. The CDR3 has 13 amino acids. V lost 1 base and J 9 bases, leaving 16 bases between the germline ends. Germline assignment: CDR1 DFQATT and CDR2 SNEGSKA (reference sequence). CDR3 region: CSARGPGPAVQYF. CDR3 nucleotides: TGCAGTGCTAGAGGTCCCGGGCCGGCGGTGCAGTACTTC.

This clonotype was picked up a small number of times. V and J are TRBV6-1 and TRBJ1-6; D gene uncertain. Germline loops: CDR1 MNHNS, CDR2 SASEGT. CDR3 length equals 16 residues. V was clipped by 6 bases and J by 2 bases, with 14 bases between them. This chain's CDR3 is CASSGAYPPYNSPLHF. Here the CDR3 DNA reads TGTGCCAGCAGCGGAGCGTATCCCCCCTATAATTCACCCCTCCACTTT.

This clonotype was detected ten times or more. This rearrangement joins TRBV6-1 to TRBJ1-3; unclear D gene. Germline V gene sequence: CDR1 MNHNS, CDR2 SASEGT. This CDR3 is built from 13 residues. Trimming shortened V by 5 bases and J by 2 bases, and 7 bases separated the two germline ends. In DNA form, the CDR3 reads TGTGCCAGCAGTTATGGGACTGGAAACACCATATATTTT. It yields the protein CASSYGTGNTIYF.

Turning to this clonotype: A much larger clone differs from this one at a single base, so this may be a read error. The chain uses TRBV20-1 and TRBJ2-4; unclear D gene. The CDR3 has 16 amino acids. V was pared by 5 bases and J by 0 bases, with 17 bases between. Germline CDR1 is DFQATT and CDR2 is SNEGSKA (reference sequence). The CDR3 protein is CSALVDGPLAKNIQYF. As DNA, the CDR3 is TGCAGTGCTTTAGTCGACGGGCCTTTAGCCAAAAACATTCAGTACTTC.

This chain connects TRBV6-1 to TRBJ2-4, with TRBD1 matching over 9 bases. The CDR3 consists of 15 residues. CDR1 is MNHNS and CDR2 is SASEGT in the germline V gene. V shed 6 bases, J shed 8 bases, and the junction held 11 bases outside the gene matches. The CDR3 DNA follows: TGTGCCAGCAGAAGGGTACCGGGACAGGGAGACATTCAGTACTTC. Residues: CASRRVPGQGDIQYF.

A word on this clonotype: Being one base from a much bigger clone, this may be a read error. J is TRBJ2-7 and V is TRBV7-9; D is perhaps TRBD1 or TRBD2 (5 bases each). The V end lost 6 bases, the J end lost 6 bases, and 9 bases lay between the germline ends. The CDR3 runs to 11 residues. CDR1 is SEHNR and CDR2 is FQNEAQ in the germline V gene (reference sequence). CDR3 sequence reads: CASSGTGEQYF. DNA of the CDR3: TGTGCCAGCAGTGGGACGGGCGAGCAGTACTTC.

Ten or more counts support this clonotype. Just one base apart from a much larger clone, this may be a read error. The chain employs TRBV7-9 and TRBJ2-7, with TRBD1 matching 10 bases. CDR1 and CDR2 from the germline V gene are SEHNR and FQNEAQ (reference sequence). The junction had 7 bases not matched to a gene; V was cut back by 5 bases and J by 6 bases. The CDR3 loop spans 14 amino acids. The CDR3 spells CASSPGTGASEQYF. CDR3 bases: TGTGCCAGCAGCCCCGGGACAGGGGCCTCCGAGCAGTACTTC.

There are many counts of this clonotype. This chain joins TRBV20-1 and TRBJ1-5; D call uncertain. The CDR3 loop spans 14 amino acids. Deletions cut 0 bases from V and 3 bases from J, with 9 bases between. CDR1 and CDR2 (germline): DFQATT, SNEGSKA (reference sequence). The CDR3, as DNA: TGCAGTGCTAGAGAAGGGCAGGACAATCAGCCCCAGCATTTT. It yields the protein CSAREGQDNQPQHF.

The chain couples TRBV11-2 to TRBJ1-2; D not certain. The CDR3 contains 12 residues. Germline CDR1 is SGHAT and CDR2 is FQNNGV. V was cut by 6 bases and J by 4 bases, with 9 bases left in between. CDR3: CASSSTIYGYTF. CDR3 nucleotide sequence: TGTGCCAGCAGTTCTACGATCTATGGCTACACCTTC.

This clonotype was seen ten or more times. The rearrangement uses TRBV20-1 and TRBJ1-1, with 9 bases identical to TRBD1. The junction had 7 bases not matched to a gene; V was cut back by 2 bases and J by 3 bases. Germline V CDR1 and CDR2: DFQATT, SNEGSKA (reference sequence). The CDR3 has 15 amino acids. The CDR3 protein is CSARPRRTGDTEAFF. The CDR3 DNA reads TGCAGTGCTAGACCCCGAAGGACAGGGGACACTGAAGCTTTCTTT.

This clonotype was picked up a small number of times. J is TRBJ2-3 and V is TRBV7-9, with a possible D match to TRBD2 (7 bases). V was pared by 4 bases and J by 5 bases, with 19 bases between. This CDR3 has 16 residues. Germline V lookup: CDR1 SEHNR, CDR2 FQNEAQ (reference sequence). The CDR3 nucleotides read TGTGCCAGCAGCTCAGTTAGGGGGGGAGTAGGAGATACGCAGTATTTT. Amino acids: CASSSVRGGVGDTQYF.

The gene calls are TRBV20-1 and TRBJ2-7, with D uncertain. CDR1 and CDR2 from the germline V gene are DFQATT and SNEGSKA (reference sequence). The CDR3 is 12 residues long. Trimming shortened V by 7 bases and J by 3 bases, and 13 bases separated the two germline ends. This CDR3 is CSVTETFYEQYF. CDR3 nucleotides: TGCAGTGTGACGGAAACTTTCTACGAGCAGTACTTC.